This T cell receptor beta chain was documented in a study of blood T cell repertoires in COVID-19. CDR1 MNHEY and CDR2 SVGAGI come from the germline V gene. Trimming took off 5 bases at V and 0 bases at J, with 8 bases between the two ends. This CDR3 region has 15 residues. As originally analysed: Reference gene primer amplification in the assay estimated nucleated cell counts. Repertoires were generated with immunoSEQ multiplex PCR, while TCRdb's copy carries only in-frame clones and drops some. The D gene and trimming were derived from the DNA, and the V and J assignments and clone size from that table. Among approximately 260,000 clones, approximately 90% were seen once, and the ten largest hold around 3.6%.

This chain connects TRBV6-5 to TRBJ2-6; D not resolved. Sequenced: peripheral blood. The receptor was isolated from a man between 18 and 29 years old with active or convalescent COVID-19. CDR3 amino acids: CASSLRISGANVLTF. As DNA, the CDR3 is TGTGCCAGCAGTCTCAGAATCTCTGGGGCCAACGTCCTGACTTTC.